This TCR beta chain was retrieved from a study of shared clonotypes between healthy human individuals. It was CD45RO-negative cells, positively selected for CCR7, that made up naive CD8 cells, with terminally differentiated effector memory CD45RA+ cells excluded. Only in-frame clones appear in the TCRdb table, and some are missing; sequencing was by immunoSEQ multiplex PCR. Counted here are approximately 840,000 clones, about 97% occurring once; the ten biggest clones make up approximately 0.2%. This CDR3 is 16 amino acids long. Trimming took off 5 bases at V and 7 bases at J, with 24 bases between the two ends. Germline lookup yields CDR1 SGHVS and CDR2 FQNEAQ.

The TCR was taken from a man younger than 40 in good health. Sequencing was done on a sample of naive CD8+ T cells sorted from blood. V and J are TRBV7-8 and TRBJ2-7; D gene unclear. The CDR3 bases are TGTGCCAGCAGCCTCGAAACGTACGGAACCCTAATAGAGCAGTACTTC. Its protein product is CASSLETYGTLIEQYF.